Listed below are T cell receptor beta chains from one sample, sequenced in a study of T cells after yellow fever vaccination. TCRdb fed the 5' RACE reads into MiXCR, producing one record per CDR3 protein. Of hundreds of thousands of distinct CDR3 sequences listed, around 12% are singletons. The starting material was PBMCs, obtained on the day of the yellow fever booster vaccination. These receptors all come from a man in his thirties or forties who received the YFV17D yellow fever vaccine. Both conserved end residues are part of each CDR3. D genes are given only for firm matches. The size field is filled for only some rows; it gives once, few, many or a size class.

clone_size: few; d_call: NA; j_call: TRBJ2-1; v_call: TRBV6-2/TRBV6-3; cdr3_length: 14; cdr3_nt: TGTGCCAGCAGTTCCCACGGCTCCTACAATGAGCAGTTCTTC; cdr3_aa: CASSSHGSYNEQFF
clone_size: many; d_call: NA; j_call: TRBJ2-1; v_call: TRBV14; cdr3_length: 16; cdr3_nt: TGTGCCAGCAGCCAAGTGCAGCGCTATTACTACAATGAGCAGTTCTTC; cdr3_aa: CASSQVQRYYYNEQFF
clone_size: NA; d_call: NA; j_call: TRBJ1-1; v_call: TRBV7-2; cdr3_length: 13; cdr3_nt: TGTGCCAGCAGGACCGGACAAGTCACTGAAGCTTTCTTT; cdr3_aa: CASRTGQVTEAFF
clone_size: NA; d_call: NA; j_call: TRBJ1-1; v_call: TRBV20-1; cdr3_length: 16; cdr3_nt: TGCTGTGCTAGAGATTGGGACGAGGGAGGGAACACTGAAGCTTTCTTT; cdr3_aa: CCARDWDEGGNTEAFF
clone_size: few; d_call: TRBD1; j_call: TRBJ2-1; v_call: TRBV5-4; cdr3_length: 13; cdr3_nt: TGTGCCAGCAGCGCACAGGGGTGGAATGAGCAGTTCTTC; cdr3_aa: CASSAQGWNEQFF
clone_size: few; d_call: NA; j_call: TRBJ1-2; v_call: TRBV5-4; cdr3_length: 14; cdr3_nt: TGTGCCAGCAGCTTGTTTAGGAAAACCTATGGCTACACCTTC; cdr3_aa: CASSLFRKTYGYTF
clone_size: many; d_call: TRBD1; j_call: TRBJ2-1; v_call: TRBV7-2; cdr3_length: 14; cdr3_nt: TGTGCCAGCAGCCTGGGACAGGTTAGGTATGAGCAGTTCTTC; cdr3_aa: CASSLGQVRYEQFF
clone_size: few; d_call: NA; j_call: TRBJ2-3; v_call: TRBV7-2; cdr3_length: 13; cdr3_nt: TGTGCCAGCAGCTATGGGCCCACAGATACGCAGTATTTT; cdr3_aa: CASSYGPTDTQYF
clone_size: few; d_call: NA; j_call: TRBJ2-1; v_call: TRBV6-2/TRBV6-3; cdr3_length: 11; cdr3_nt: TGTGCCAGCAGGAGGGTTGAAGAGCAGTTCTTC; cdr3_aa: CASRRVEEQFF
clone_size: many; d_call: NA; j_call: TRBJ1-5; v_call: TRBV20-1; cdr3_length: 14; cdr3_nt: TGCAGTGCTAGTTGGACGGTTAGCAATCAGCCCCAGCATTTT; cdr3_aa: CSASWTVSNQPQHF
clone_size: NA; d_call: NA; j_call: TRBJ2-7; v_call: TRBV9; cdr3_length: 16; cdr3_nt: TGTGCCAGCAGCGTAGGATCCGGGAACGAGGGTTACGAGCAGTACTTC; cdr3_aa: CASSVGSGNEGYEQYF
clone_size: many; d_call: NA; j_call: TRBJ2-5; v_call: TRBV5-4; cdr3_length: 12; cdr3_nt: TGTGCCAGCAGCGCGGACGTGCAGACCCAGTACTTC; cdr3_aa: CASSADVQTQYF
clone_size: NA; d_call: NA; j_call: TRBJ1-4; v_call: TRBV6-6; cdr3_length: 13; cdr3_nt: TGTGCCAGCAATTACCCCGGCCAGGGCATTCTGTTTTTT; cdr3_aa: CASNYPGQGILFF
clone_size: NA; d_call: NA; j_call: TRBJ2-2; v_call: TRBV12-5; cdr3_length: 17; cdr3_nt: TGTGCTAGTGGGGGTGGCTCCCCCAACGGAGGCACCGGGGAGCTGTTTTTT; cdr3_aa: CASGGGSPNGGTGELFF
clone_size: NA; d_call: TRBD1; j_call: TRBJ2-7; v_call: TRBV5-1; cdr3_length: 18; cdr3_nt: TGCGCCAGCAGCATCGACAGGGGGCGCGTTTTTGGGGCCTACGAGCAGTACTTC; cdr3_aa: CASSIDRGRVFGAYEQYF
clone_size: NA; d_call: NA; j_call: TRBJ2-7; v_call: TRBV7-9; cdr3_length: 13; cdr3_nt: TGTGCCAGCAGCTTAGCGGTTCAGAACGAGCAGTACTTC; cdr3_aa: CASSLAVQNEQYF
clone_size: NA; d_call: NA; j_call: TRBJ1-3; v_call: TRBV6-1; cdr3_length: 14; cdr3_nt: TGTGCCAGCAGCTCCGGACAGCTAGGGAACACCATATATTTT; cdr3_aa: CASSSGQLGNTIYF
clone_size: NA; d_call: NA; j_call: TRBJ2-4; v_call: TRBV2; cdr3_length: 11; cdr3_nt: TGTGCCAGCACAGATGAAAACATTCAGTACTTC; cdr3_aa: CASTDENIQYF
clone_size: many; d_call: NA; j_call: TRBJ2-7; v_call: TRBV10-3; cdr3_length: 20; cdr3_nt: TGTGCCATCAGTGAATTCGGGGGCCTGTCGTCGACGGGGCCCGTATACGAGCAGTACTTC; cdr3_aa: CAISEFGGLSSTGPVYEQYF
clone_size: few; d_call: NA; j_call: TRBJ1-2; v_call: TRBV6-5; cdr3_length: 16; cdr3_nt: TGTGCCAGCAGTTACTCTGTGGGGGGCGCCTACTATGGCTACACCTTC; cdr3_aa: CASSYSVGGAYYGYTF
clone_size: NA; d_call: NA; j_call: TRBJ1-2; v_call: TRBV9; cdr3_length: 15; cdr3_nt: TGTGCCAGCAGCGTAGCTCCAGGGGAATACTATGGCTACACCTTC; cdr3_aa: CASSVAPGEYYGYTF
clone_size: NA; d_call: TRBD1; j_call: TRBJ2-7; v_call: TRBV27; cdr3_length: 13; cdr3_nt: TGTGCCAGCAGGAAAACAGGGGGAGGCGAGCAGTACTTC; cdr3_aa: CASRKTGGGEQYF
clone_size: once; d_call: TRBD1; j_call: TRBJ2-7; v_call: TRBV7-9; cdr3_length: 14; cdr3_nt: TGTGCCAGCAGGTACCCGGGACAGGAAAACGAGCAGTACTTC; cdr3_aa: CASRYPGQENEQYF
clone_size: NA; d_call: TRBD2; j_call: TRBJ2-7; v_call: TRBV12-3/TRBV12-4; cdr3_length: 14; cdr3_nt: TGTGCCAGCGGGTCCGGGACTAGGTCCTACGAGCAGTACTTC; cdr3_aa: CASGSGTRSYEQYF
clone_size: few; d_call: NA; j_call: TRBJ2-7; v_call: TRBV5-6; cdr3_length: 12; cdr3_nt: TGTGCCAGCAGCTACACCCCAACCGAGCAGTACTTC; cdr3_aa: CASSYTPTEQYF
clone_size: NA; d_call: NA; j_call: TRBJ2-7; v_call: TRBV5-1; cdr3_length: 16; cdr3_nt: TGCGCCAGCAGCTCGACGGAGGGGGGGCCCCACTACGAGCAGTACTTC; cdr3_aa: CASSSTEGGPHYEQYF
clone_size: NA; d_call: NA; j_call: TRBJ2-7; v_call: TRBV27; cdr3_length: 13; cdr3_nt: TGTGCCAGCAGTCCGTGGGAATCCTACGAGCAGTACTTC; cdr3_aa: CASSPWESYEQYF
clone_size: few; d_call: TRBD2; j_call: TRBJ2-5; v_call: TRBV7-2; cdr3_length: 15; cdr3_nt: TGTGCCAGCAGCTCGACGGGAGGGACGGCGGAGACCCAGTACTTC; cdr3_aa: CASSSTGGTAETQYF
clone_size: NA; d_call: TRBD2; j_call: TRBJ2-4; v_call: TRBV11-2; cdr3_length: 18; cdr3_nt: TGTGCCAGCAGCTCCGGGACTAGTCCCGTCCGAGCCAAAAACATTCAGTACTTC; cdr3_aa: CASSSGTSPVRAKNIQYF
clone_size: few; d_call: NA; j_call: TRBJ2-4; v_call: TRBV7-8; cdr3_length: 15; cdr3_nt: TGTGCCAGCAGCCCGCAGCGGGACACCTCCTTGGCTCAGTACTTC; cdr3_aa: CASSPQRDTSLAQYF
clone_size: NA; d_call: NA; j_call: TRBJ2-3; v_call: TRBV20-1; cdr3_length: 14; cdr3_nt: TGCAGTGCTAGAGACACGGGGGTCACAGATACGCAGTATTTT; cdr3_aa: CSARDTGVTDTQYF
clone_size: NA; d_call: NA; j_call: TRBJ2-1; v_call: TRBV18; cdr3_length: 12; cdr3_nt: TGTGCCAGCTCACCACCGGCAGGGGAGCAGTTCTTC; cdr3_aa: CASSPPAGEQFF
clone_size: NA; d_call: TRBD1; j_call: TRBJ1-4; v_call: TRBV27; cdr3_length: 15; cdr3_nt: TGTGCCAGCAGTCCGACAGGGGTGGCTAATGAAAAACTGTTTTTT; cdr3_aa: CASSPTGVANEKLFF
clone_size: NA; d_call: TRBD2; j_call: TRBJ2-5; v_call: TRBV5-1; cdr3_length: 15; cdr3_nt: TGCGCCAGCAGCTGGCGACTAGCGGGAGAAGAGACCCAGTACTTC; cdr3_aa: CASSWRLAGEETQYF
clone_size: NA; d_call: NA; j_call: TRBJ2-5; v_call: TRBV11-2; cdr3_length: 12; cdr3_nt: TGTGCCAGCGGCTTCGGCGGGGAGACCCAGTACTTC; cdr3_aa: CASGFGGETQYF
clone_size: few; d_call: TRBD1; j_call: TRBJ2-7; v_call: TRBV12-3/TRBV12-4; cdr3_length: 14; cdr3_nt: TGTGCCAGCAGTCCAGGGGACAGCCTCTACGAGCAGTACTTC; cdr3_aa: CASSPGDSLYEQYF
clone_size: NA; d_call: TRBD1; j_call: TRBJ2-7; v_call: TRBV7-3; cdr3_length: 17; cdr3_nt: TGTGCCAGCAGCCCCCAGGTCCGCGGGACAGGGTGGGACGAGCAGTACTTC; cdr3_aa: CASSPQVRGTGWDEQYF
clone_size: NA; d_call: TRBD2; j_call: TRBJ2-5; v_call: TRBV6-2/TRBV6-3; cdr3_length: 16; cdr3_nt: TGTGCCAGCAGTGATCGACTAGCGGGAGCGGGGGAGACCCAGTACTTC; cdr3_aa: CASSDRLAGAGETQYF
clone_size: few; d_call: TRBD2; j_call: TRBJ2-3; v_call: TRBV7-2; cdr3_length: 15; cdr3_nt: TGTGCCAGCAGCTCGACCCCCTCTAGCGGGAGGGCCGGGTATTTT; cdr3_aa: CASSSTPSSGRAGYF
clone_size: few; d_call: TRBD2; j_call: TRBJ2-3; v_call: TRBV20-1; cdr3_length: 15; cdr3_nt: TGCAGTGCTACCACCGGACTAGCGGTCGAAGATACGCAGTATTTT; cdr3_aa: CSATTGLAVEDTQYF
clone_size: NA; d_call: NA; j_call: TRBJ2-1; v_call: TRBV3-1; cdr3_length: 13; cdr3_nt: TGTGCCAGCAGCCAGACTAGGTACAATGAGCAGTTCTTC; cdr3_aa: CASSQTRYNEQFF
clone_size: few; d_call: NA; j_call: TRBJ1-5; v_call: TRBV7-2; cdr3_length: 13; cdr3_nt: TGTGCCAGCAGCTTATACGGGAATCAGCCCCAGCATTTT; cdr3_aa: CASSLYGNQPQHF
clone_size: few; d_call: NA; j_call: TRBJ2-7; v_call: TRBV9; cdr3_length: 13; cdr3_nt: TGTGCCACCCCAGCGATGTGGGGCTACGAGCAGTACTTC; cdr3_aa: CATPAMWGYEQYF
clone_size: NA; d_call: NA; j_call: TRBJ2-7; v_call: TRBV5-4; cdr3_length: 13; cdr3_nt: TGTGCCAGCGCCCGGGGTAACGAGGACGAGCAGTACTTC; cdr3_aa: CASARGNEDEQYF
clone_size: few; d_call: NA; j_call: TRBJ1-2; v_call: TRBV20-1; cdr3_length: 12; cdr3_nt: TGCAGTGCTAGTGGAGACAGTAATGGCTACACCTTC; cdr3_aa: CSASGDSNGYTF
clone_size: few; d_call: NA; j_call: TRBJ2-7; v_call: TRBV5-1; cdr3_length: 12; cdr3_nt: TGCGCCAGCAGCAGCGACGCCTACGAGCAGTACTTC; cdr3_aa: CASSSDAYEQYF
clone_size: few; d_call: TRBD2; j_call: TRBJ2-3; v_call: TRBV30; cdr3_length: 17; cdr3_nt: TGTGCCTGGAGTGTCACCGGGACTAGCGGGATAGGAGTTACGCAGTATTTT; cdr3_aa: CAWSVTGTSGIGVTQYF
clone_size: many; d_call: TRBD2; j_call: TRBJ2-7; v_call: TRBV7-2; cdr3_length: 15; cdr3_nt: TGTGCCAGCAGCCCAATCACTAGCGGGAGAGGAGAGCAGTACTTC; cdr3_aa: CASSPITSGRGEQYF
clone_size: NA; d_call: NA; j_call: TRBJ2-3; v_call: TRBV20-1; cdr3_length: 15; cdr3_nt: TGCAGTGCCAAAGGGACCGTCGGTCCGACAGATACGCAGTATTTT; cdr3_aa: CSAKGTVGPTDTQYF
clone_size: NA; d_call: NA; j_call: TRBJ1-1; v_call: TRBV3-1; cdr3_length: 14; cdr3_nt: TGTGCCAGCAGCCAAGCAGGTTGGGGGTCTGAAGCTTTCTTT; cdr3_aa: CASSQAGWGSEAFF
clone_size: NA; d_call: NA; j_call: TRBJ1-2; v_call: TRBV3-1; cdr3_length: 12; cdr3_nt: TGTGCCAGCAGCCAAGATACCAGAGCCTACACCTTC; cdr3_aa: CASSQDTRAYTF
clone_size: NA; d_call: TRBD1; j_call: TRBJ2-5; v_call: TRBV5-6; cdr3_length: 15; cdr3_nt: TGTGCCAGCAGCTACACTACAGGGGTTCAAGAGACCCAGTACTTC; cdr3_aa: CASSYTTGVQETQYF
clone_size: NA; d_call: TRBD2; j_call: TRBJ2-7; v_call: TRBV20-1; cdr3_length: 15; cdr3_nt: TGCAGTGCGCAAGATGAGGGAGGGAACTCCTACGAGCAGTACTTC; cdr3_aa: CSAQDEGGNSYEQYF
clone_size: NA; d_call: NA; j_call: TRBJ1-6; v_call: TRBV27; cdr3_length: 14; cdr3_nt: TGTGCCAGCAGTTTATCAACGGACCCGTCACCCCTCCACTTT; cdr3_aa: CASSLSTDPSPLHF
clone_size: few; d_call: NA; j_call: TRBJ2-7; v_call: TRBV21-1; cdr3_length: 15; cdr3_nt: TGTGCCAGCAGCCTCTTGACAGCGTGGACCTACGAGCAGTACTTC; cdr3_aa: CASSLLTAWTYEQYF
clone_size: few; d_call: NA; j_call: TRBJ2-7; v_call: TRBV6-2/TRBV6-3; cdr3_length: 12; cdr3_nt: TGTGCCAGCAGTTACGCTAATCTCCCGGGCTCCTTC; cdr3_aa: CASSYANLPGSF
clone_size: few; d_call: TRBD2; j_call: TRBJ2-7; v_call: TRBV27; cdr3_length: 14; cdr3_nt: TGTGCCAGCAGGCCGGGAGGGGGGCGTTACGAGCAGTACTTC; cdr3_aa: CASRPGGGRYEQYF
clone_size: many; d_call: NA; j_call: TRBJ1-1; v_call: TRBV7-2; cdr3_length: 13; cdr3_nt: TGTGCCAGCAGCTTAACGGGGTACACTGAAGCTTTCTTT; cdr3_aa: CASSLTGYTEAFF
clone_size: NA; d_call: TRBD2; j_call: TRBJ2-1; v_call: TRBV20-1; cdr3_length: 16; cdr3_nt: TGCAGTGCTAGAGACCCCGGGACTAGCGGGAGAGGTGAGCAGTTCTTC; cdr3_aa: CSARDPGTSGRGEQFF
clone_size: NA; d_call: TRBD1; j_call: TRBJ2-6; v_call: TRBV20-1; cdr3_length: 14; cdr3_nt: TGCAGTGCTAGGACAGGGAATGGGGCCAACGTCCTGACTTTC; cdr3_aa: CSARTGNGANVLTF